Listed below are T cell receptor beta chains from one sample, sequenced in a study of beta chain features in type 1 diabetes. Assay: immunoSEQ multiplex PCR; the TCRdb copy retains only in-frame clones and omits some. The table lists a few hundred thousand clones, over 9.5% of them singletons. The specimen sequenced was naive CD4+ T cells from blood. The receptors come from a woman under 30 with type 1 diabetes. CDR3s include the opening cysteine and the closing phenylalanine or tryptophan.

>TRBV19
CASSIGPGLADNEQFF
>TRBV18
CASSPGLTEIGELFF
>TRBV15
CATSRGGRGRRYEQYF
>TRBV7-9
CASSFFANYGYTF
>TRBV25-1
CASSPTGANEKLFF
>TRBV7-6
CASSLETDNSPLHF
>TRBV6-6
CASSRTGRGEKLFF
>TRBV6-5
CASSYTANTEAFF
>TRBV5-1
CASSYRGNTDTQYF
>TRBV4-2
CASSHSTGELFF
>TRBV7-9
CASSTWEGDYGYTF
>TRBV29-1
CSVRGQGSYGYTF
>TRBV27
CASSVSGGTRGYTF
>TRBV7-2
CASSTRQGSYGYTF
>TRBV18
CASSPGTEFSYGYTF
>TRBV6-9
CASSRLAGDTGELFF
>TRBV29-1
CSVEVAKANYGYTF
>TRBV7-2
CASSSLVGGGRQYF
>TRBV5-1
CASRDYSGPTDTQYF
>TRBV11-1
CASSPGVGSWAEQFF
>TRBV28
CASSPGVSYEQYF
>TRBV2
CASTGRTGYGYTF
>TRBV4-1
CASSGARGANVLTF
>TRBV6-5
CASSYTDRAHNSPLHF
>TRBV11-3
CASSPGLAINEQFF
>TRBV30
CAWRRAGELFF
>TRBV5-1
CASSTGRGETQYF
>TRBV4-1
CASSPGLAGGLAKNIQYF
>TRBV7-3
CASSGRGRLESTDTQYF
>TRBV12-5
CASGLGPGGYTF
>TRBV30
CAWSFTGAGAFF
>TRBV4-1
CASSRPGLTNYGYTF
>TRBV7-2
CASSSGLAGKIYNEQFF
>TRBV25-1
CAYGNTGELFF
>TRBV9
CASSPKIRGEADTQYF
>TRBV5-1
CASSRGQNTEAFF
>TRBV5-1
CASSLALEAYNEQFF
>TRBV12-5
CASGARRAGVYNEQFF
>TRBV4-3
CASSQAGPSVTDTQYF
>TRBV14
CASSQGGGGRRGYTF
>TRBV29-1
CSERTSGRDTDTQYF
>TRBV28
CASSSDIEAFF
>TRBV5-6
CASSLTGVRGTEAFF
>TRBV7-3
CASSPGIEQFF
>TRBV4-1
CASSQGAHVQGNEQFF
>TRBV14
CASSQKRGLGTDTQYF
>TRBV28
CASSIRGGGLSYNEQFF
>TRBV21-1
CASRTVQETQYF
>TRBV5-6
CASSTGTRETQYF
>TRBV7-2
CASSFWGHQETQYF
>TRBV7-2
CASRRTGANTGELFF
>TRBV30
CAWDRISGNTIYF
>TRBV7-9
CASSLVPLQRRDNSPLHF
>TRBV9
CASSVNEGEVSGELFF
>TRBV4-3
CASSQVGGGPRGETQYF
>TRBV5-4
CASTERGGGGYTF
>TRBV21-1
CAGRGQVYEQYF